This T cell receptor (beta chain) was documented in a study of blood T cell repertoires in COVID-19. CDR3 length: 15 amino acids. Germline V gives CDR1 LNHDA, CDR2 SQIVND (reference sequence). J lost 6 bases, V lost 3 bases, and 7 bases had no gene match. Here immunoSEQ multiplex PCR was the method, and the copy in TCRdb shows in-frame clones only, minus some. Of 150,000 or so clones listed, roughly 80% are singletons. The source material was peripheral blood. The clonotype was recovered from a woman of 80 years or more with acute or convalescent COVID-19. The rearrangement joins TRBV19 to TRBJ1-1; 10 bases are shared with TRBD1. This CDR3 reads CASSIDRGRGSEAFF. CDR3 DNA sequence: TGTGCCAGTAGTATCGACAGGGGGCGAGGCTCTGAAGCTTTCTTT.